The entry below describes one T cell receptor beta chain. The antigen is not known. This entry is derived from a study of T-cell memory formation after mild COVID-19. Study context: The study found TCR clusters largely donor specific. Study-wide points: Largely, contracting CD4+ clones fell within CM and EM, and contracting CD8+ clones within EMRA. Among clones contracting day 15 to 85, CD4/CD8 was balanced, whereas later expanders leaned CD4+.

With constant-segment primers, 5'RACE yielded cDNA libraries of TCR alpha and TCR beta that carried sample barcodes and UMIs. TCRdb independently ran MiXCR on the 5' RACE reads; one entry per CDR3 protein. The table has a few hundred thousand distinct CDR3 sequences, 24% seen once. Germline lookup yields CDR1 SEHNR and CDR2 FQNEAQ (reference sequence). There are 13 residues in the CDR3. Trimming shortened V by 1 base and J by 7 bases, and 10 bases separated the two germline ends. The sample was PBMCs or a T cell subset sorted from them (not recorded which). This TCR was recovered from an adult woman who had mild COVID-19 (a few samples of this study predate the infection). Cell type and time point are not known. The genes are TRBV7-9 and TRBJ1-1, with a weak D call TRBD1 (6 bases). Written as DNA, the CDR3 is TGTGCCAGCAGCTTAGAGTCAGGGGTTGAAGCTTTCTTT. This sequence encodes CASSLESGVEAFF.